This T cell receptor (beta chain) stems from a study of shared clonotypes between healthy human individuals. Sorted-subset replicate PCRs used approximately 190 ng of genomic DNA. This amount corresponded to about 29,000 T cell genomes. Original handling: Owing to the provision of junction-only sequences devoid of quality scores by immunoSEQ, filtering differed. Generated by immunoSEQ multiplex PCR, the TCRdb table keeps only in-frame clones and is missing some. V and J calls and clone size are as listed in that table; D and trimming were resolved from the DNA. Of roughly 680,000 clones listed, roughly 72% are singletons. This clone was detected many times. Its target is unknown. Whole-study results and caveats: Around 5% was the fraction of naive CD4 clonotypes found shared across a few donors.

The source is a woman aged 30 to 39 in good health. Specimen: memory CD4+ T cells sorted from blood. The sample's subset: CD45RA-negative fraction.

CDR3 sequence reads: CASSEWQGAGYTF. The CDR3 region has the DNA TGTGCCAGCAGTGAATGGCAGGGGGCGGGCTACACCTTC. The chain uses TRBV6-1 and TRBJ1-2; 8 positions agree with TRBD1. This CDR3 has 13 amino acids. Germline loops: CDR1 MNHNS, CDR2 SASEGT. V trimming: 2 bases; J trimming: 8 bases; junction bases outside the gene matches: 4.